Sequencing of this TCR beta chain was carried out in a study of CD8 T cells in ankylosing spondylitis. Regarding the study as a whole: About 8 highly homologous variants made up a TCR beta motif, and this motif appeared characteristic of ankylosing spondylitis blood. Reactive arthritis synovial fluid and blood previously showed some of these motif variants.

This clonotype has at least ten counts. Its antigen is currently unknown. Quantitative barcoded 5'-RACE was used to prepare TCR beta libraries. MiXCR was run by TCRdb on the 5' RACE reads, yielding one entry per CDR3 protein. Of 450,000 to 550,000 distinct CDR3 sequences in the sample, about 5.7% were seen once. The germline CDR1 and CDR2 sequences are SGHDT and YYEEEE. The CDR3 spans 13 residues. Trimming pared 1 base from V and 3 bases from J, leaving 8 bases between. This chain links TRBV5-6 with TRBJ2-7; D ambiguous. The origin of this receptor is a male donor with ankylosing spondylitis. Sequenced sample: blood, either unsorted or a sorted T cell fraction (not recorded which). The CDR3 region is CASSLWSGYEQYF. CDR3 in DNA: TGTGCCAGCAGCTTGTGGTCGGGCTACGAGCAGTACTTC. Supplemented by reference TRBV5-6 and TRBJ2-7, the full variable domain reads DAGVTQSPTHLIKTRGQQVTLRCSPKSGHDTVSWYQQALGQGPQFIFQYYEEEERQRGNFPDRFSGHQFPNYSSELNVNALLLGDSALYLCASSLWSGYEQYFGPGTRLTVT.